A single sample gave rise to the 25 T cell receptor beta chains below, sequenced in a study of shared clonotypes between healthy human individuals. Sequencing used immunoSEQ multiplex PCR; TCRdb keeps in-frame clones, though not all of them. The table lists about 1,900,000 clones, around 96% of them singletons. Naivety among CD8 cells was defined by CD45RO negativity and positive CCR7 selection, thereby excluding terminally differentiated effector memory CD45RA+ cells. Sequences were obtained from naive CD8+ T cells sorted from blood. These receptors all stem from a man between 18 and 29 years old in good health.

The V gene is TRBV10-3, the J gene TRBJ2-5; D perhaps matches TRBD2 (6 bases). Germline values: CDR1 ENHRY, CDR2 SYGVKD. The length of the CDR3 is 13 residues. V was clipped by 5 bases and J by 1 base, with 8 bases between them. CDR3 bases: TGTGCCATCAGTAAGGAGGGCCAAGAGACCCAGTACTTC. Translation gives CAISKEGQETQYF.

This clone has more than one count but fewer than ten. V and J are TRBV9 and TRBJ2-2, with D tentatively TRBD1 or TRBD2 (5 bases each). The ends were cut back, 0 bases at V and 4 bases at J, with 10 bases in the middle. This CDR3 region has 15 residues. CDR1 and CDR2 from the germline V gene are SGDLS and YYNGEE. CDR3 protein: CASSVDPGTTGELFF. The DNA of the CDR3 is TGTGCCAGCAGCGTAGACCCTGGGACCACCGGGGAGCTGTTTTTT.

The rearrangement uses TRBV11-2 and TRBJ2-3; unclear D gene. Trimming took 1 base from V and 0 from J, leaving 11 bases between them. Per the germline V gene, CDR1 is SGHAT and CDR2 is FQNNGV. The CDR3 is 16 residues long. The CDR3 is CASSLALEFSTDTQYF. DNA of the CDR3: TGTGCCAGCAGCTTAGCCCTGGAGTTTAGCACAGATACGCAGTATTTT.

CDR3 DNA sequence: TGCGCCAGCAGCAGTGGGGGCACTGAAGCTTTCTTT. This encodes CASSSGGTEAFF. The chain employs TRBV4-1 and TRBJ1-1, with a weak D call TRBD1 (5 bases). The V gene's germline CDR1 is MGHRA and CDR2 YSYEKL. V was clipped by 5 bases and J by 4 bases, with 8 bases between them. There are 12 residues in the CDR3.

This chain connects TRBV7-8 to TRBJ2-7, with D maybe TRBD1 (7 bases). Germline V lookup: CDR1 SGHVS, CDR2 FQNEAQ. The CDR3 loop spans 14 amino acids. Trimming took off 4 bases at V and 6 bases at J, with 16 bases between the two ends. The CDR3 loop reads CASSSSDRRGEQYF. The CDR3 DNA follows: TGTGCCAGCAGCTCCTCGGACAGGAGGGGCGAGCAGTACTTC. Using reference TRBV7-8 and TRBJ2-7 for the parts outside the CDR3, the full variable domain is GAGVSQSPRYKVAKRGQDVALRCDPISGHVSLFWYQQALGQGPEFLTYFQNEAQLDKSGLPSDRFFAERPEGSVSTLKIQRTQQEDSAVYLCASSSSDRRGEQYFGPGTRLTVT.

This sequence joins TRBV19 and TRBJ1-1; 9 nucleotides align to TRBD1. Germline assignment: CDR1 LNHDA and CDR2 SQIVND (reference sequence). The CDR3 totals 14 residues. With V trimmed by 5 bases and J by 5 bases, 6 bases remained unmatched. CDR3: CASSVGQGLTEAFF. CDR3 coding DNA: TGTGCCAGTAGTGTGGGACAGGGACTAACTGAAGCTTTCTTT.

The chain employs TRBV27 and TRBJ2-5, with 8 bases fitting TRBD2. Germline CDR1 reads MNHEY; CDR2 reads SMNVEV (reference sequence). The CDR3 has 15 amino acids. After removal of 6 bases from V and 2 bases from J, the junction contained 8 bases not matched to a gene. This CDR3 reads CASRPLGGGQETQYF. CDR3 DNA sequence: TGTGCCAGCAGACCTCTGGGCGGGGGGCAAGAGACCCAGTACTTC.

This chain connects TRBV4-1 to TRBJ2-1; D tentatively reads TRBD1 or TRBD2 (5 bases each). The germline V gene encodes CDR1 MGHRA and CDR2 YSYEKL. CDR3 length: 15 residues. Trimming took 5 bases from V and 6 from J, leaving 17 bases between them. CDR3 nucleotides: TGCGCCAGCAGCATCGGGACCATCATGGCCAATGAGCAGTTCTTC. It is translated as CASSIGTIMANEQFF.

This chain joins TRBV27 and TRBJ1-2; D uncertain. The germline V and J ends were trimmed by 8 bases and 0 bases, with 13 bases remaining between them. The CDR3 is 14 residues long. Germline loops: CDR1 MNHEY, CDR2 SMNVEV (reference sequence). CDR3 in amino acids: CASSSTIANYGYTF. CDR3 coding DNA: TGTGCCAGCTCTTCAACAATAGCTAACTATGGCTACACCTTC.

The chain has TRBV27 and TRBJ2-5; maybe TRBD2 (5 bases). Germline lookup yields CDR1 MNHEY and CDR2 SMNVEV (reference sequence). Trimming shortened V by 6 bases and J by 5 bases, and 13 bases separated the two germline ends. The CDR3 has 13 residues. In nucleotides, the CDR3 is TGTGCCAGCAGGGGATTCGGGGTTGAGACCCAGTACTTC. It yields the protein CASRGFGVETQYF.

CDR3 residues: CASTTGYNLNTEAFF. In nucleotides, the CDR3 is TGTGCCAGTACCACAGGGTATAACTTGAACACTGAAGCTTTCTTT. The rearrangement joins TRBV19 to TRBJ1-1; a weak D match, TRBD1 (6 bases). Trimming shortened V by 7 bases and J by 0 bases, and 15 bases separated the two germline ends. CDR3 length equals 15 residues. Germline CDR1 and CDR2: LNHDA and SQIVND (reference sequence).

CDR3 region: CASSQDPQSWEQYF. The CDR3 region has the DNA TGCGCCAGCAGCCAAGATCCCCAGTCCTGGGAGCAGTACTTC. The chain joins TRBV4-1 to TRBJ2-7; D is uncertain. Germline CDR1 and CDR2: MGHRA and YSYEKL. V was pared by 0 bases and J by 7 bases, with 13 bases between. There are 14 residues in the CDR3.

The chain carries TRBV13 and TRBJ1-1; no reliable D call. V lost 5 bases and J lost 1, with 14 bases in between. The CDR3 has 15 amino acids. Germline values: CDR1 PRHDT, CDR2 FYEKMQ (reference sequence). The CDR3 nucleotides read TGTGCCAGCAGCGCCTCACGGGCAGCGAACACTGAAGCTTTCTTT. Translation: CASSASRAANTEAFF.

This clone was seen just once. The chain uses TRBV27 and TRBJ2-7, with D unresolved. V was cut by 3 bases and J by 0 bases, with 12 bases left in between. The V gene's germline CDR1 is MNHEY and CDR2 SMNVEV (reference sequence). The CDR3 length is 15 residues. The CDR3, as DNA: TGTGCCAGCAGTTTTAACGACGATAGCTCCTACGAGCAGTACTTC. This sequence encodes CASSFNDDSSYEQYF.

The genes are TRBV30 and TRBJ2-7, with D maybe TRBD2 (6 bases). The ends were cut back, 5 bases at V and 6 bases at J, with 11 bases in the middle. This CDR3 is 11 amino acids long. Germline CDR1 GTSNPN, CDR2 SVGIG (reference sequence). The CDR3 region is CAWGMGGEQYF. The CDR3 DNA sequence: TGTGCCTGGGGGATGGGAGGCGAGCAGTACTTC.

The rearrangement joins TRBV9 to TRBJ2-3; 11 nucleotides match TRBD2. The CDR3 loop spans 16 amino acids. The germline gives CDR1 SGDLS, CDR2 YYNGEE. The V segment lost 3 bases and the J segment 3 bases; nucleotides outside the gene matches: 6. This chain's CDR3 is CASSDGTSGMTDTQYF. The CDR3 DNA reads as TGTGCCAGCAGCGACGGGACTAGCGGAATGACAGATACGCAGTATTTT.

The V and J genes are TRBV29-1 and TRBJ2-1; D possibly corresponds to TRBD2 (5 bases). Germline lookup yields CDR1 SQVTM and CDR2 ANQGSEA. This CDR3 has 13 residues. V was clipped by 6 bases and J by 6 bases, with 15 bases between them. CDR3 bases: TGCAGCGTCGATGCCGCGGGCATCAATGAGCAGTTCTTC. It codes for CSVDAAGINEQFF.

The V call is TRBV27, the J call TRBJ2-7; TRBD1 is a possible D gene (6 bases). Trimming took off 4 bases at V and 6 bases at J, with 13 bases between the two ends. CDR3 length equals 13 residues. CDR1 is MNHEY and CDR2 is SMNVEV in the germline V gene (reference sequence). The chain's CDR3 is CASSYGTLTEQYF. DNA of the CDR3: TGTGCCAGCAGTTACGGGACATTAACCGAGCAGTACTTC.

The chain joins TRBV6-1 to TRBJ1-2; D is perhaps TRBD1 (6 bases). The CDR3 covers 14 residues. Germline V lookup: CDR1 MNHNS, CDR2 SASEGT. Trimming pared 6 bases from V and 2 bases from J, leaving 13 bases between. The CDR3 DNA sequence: TGTGCCAGCAGCCCGGGGGGGCGCAACTATGGCTACACCTTC. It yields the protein CASSPGGRNYGYTF.

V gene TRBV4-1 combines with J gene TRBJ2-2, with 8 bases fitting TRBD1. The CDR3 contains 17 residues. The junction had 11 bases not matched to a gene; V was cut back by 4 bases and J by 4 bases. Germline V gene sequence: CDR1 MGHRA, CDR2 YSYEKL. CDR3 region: CASSPVRQGPSTGELFF. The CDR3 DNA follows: TGCGCCAGCAGCCCTGTCAGACAGGGGCCTTCCACCGGGGAGCTGTTTTTT.

This chain's CDR3 is CAWSVRGQPNYGYTF. In DNA form, the CDR3 reads TGTGCCTGGAGTGTAAGGGGACAGCCTAACTATGGCTACACCTTC. The chain uses TRBV30 and TRBJ1-2; TRBD1 agrees at 7 bases. The CDR3 loop spans 15 amino acids. V lost 0 bases to trimming and J lost 0 bases; unmatched junction nucleotides: 4. CDR1 GTSNPN and CDR2 SVGIG come from the germline V gene (reference sequence).

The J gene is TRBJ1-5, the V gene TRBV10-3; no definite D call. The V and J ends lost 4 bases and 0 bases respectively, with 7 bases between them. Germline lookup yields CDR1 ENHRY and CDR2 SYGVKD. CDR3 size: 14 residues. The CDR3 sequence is CAISGDFSNQPQHF. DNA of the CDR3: TGTGCCATCAGTGGAGACTTTAGCAATCAGCCCCAGCATTTT.

CDR3 sequence: CASRPTGTENEKLFF. CDR3 coding DNA: TGTGCCAGCAGGCCCACCGGGACAGAAAATGAAAAACTGTTTTTT. The chain combines TRBV7-9 with TRBJ1-4; TRBD1 matches 7 bases. This CDR3 has 15 amino acids. Trimming at V came to 6 bases and at J to 5 bases, leaving 9 bases not matched to a gene. CDR1 is SEHNR and CDR2 is FQNEAQ in the germline V gene (reference sequence).

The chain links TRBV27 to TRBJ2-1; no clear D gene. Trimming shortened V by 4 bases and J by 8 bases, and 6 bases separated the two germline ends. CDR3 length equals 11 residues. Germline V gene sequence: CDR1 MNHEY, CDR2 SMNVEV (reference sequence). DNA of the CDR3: TGTGCCAGCAGTTCATCCCATGAGCAGTTCTTC. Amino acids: CASSSSHEQFF.

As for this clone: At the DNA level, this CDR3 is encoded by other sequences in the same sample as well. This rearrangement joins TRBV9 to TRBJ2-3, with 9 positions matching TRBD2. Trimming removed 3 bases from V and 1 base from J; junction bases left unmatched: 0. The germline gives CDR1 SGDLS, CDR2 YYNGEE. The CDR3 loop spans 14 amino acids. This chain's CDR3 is CASSGTSGTDTQYF. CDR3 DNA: TGTGCCAGCAGCGGGACTAGCGGCACAGATACGCAGTATTTT.